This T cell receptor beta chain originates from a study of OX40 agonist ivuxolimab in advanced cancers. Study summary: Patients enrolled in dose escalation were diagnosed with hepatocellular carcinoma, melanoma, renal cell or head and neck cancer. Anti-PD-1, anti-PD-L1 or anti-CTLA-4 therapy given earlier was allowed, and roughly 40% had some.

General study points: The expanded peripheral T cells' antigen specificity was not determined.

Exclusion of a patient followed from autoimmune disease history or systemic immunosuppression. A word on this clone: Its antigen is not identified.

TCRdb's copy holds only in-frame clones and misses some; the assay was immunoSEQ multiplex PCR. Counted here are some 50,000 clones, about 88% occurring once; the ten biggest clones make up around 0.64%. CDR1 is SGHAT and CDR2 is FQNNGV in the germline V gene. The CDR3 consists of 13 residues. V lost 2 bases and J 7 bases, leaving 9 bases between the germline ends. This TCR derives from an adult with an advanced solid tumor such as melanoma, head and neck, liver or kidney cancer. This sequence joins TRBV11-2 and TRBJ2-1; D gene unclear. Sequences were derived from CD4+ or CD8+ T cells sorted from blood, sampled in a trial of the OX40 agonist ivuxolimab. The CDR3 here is CASSLSTNNEQFF. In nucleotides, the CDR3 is TGTGCCAGCAGCTTATCCACTAATAATGAGCAGTTCTTC.